These T cell receptor beta chains were read from a single sample in a study of PD-1 blockade in classical Hodgkin lymphoma. TCRdb's table, derived via immunoSEQ multiplex PCR, lists solely in-frame clones and lacks some. The data show about 9,100 clones, roughly 92% seen once. Material: peripheral blood mononuclear cells (PBMCs), obtained at baseline. These receptors all come from a human donor with classical Hodgkin lymphoma. CDR3s include the opening cysteine and the closing phenylalanine or tryptophan. A D gene is named only where the DNA matches it firmly. The size entry is marked missing in some rows and otherwise reads once, few, many or a size class.

clone_size	v_call	d_call	j_call	cdr3_aa	cdr3_nt
NA	TRBV11-2	NA	TRBJ2-1	CASSLGLSGGINEQFF	TGTGCCAGCAGCTTAGGGTTGTCAGGCGGGATTAATGAGCAGTTCTTC
NA	TRBV27	NA	TRBJ2-7	CATRTPPSYEQYF	TGTGCCACCCGGACCCCACCTTCCTACGAGCAGTACTTC
NA	TRBV28	TRBD2	TRBJ2-1	CAIRTSGSRNEQFF	TGTGCCATCCGTACTAGCGGGAGCCGCAATGAGCAGTTCTTC
NA	TRBV7-9	NA	TRBJ2-5	CASTPEETQYF	TGTGCCAGCACCCCGGAAGAGACCCAGTACTTC
NA	TRBV11-2	NA	TRBJ2-1	CASSSSPRGNEQFF	TGTGCCAGCAGCTCCAGCCCCCGGGGCAATGAGCAGTTCTTC
few	TRBV4-1	TRBD2	TRBJ2-1	CASSPPSGSTYNEQFF	TGCGCCAGCAGCCCTCCTAGCGGGAGCACCTACAATGAGCAGTTCTTC
NA	TRBV11-2	NA	TRBJ2-5	CASSPSETQYF	TGTGCCAGCAGCCCCAGTGAGACCCAGTACTTC
NA	TRBV10-3	NA	TRBJ1-5	CATSNSNQPQHF	TGTGCCACCTCAAATAGCAATCAGCCCCAGCATTTT
once	TRBV1	NA	TRBJ2-3	CTSSQREGSSDTQYF	TGCACCAGCAGCCAGCGGGAGGGCTCCTCAGATACGCAGTATTTT
NA	TRBV27	NA	TRBJ2-3	CASYEKIKDTQYF	TGTGCCAGCTACGAAAAGATAAAGGATACGCAGTATTTT
once	TRBV7-9	NA	TRBJ2-2	CASSLSPGNLAGELFF	TGTGCCAGCAGCTTGAGTCCAGGGAATCTCGCCGGGGAGCTGTTTTTT
NA	TRBV27	TRBD1	TRBJ2-7	CASSLRDRDYEQCF	TGTGCCAGCAGTTTAAGGGACAGGGATTACGAGCAGTGCTTC
NA	TRBV11-3	NA	TRBJ2-7	CASSRSGGGFDEQYF	TGTGCCAGCAGCCGATCGGGAGGGGGCTTCGACGAGCAGTACTTC
NA	TRBV5-4	TRBD1	TRBJ1-4	CASSLIGRGRLVEKLFF	TGTGCCAGCAGCTTGATTGGCAGGGGGCGCTTGGTCGAAAAACTGTTTTTT
NA	TRBV18	TRBD1	TRBJ1-5	CASSPQQGEPQHF	TGTGCCAGCTCCCCCCAGCAGGGGGAGCCCCAGCATTTT
few	TRBV15	TRBD2	TRBJ2-7	CATSIPISGRPTRRYEQYF	TGTGCCACCAGCATTCCGATTAGCGGGAGGCCCACCCGAAGATACGAGCAGTACTTC
NA	TRBV11-3	NA	TRBJ2-3	CASSLRPSSTDTQYF	TGTGCCAGCAGCTTACGGCCATCTAGCACAGATACGCAGTATTTT
NA	TRBV12-5	TRBD2	TRBJ2-5	CASGLVLAGQETQYF	TGTGCTAGTGGTTTGGTACTAGCGGGACAAGAGACCCAGTACTTC
NA	TRBV5-1	NA	TRBJ2-7	CASSGKGFQYF	TGCGCCAGCAGCGGAAAGGGTTTTCAGTACTTC
few	TRBV27	NA	TRBJ1-2	CASSLTGLSGYTF	TGTGCCAGCAGTTTAACGGGTTTGAGTGGCTACACCTTC
NA	TRBV5-1	NA	TRBJ1-4	CASSLDGEKLFF	TGCGCCAGCAGCTTGGACGGTGAAAAACTGTTTTTT
NA	TRBV7-9	NA	TRBJ1-2	CASNLVAISVYGYTF	TGTGCCAGCAACTTAGTCGCTATCTCTGTCTATGGCTACACCTTC